The sequence of this TCR beta chain was determined in a study of blood T cell repertoires in COVID-19. Data came from immunoSEQ multiplex PCR; TCRdb stores just in-frame clones and leaves some out. The table shows 150,000 to 170,000 clones, with approximately 86% occurring only once. V trimming: 3 bases; J trimming: 2 bases; junction bases outside the gene matches: 13. CDR3 length: 20 amino acids. Material for sequencing was peripheral blood. This clonotype originated in a man between 60 and 70 years old with COVID-19, enrolled during active disease. The rearrangement joins TRBV5-3 to TRBJ2-1, with 14 bases lining up with TRBD2. TRBV5-3 is an ORF, and what it does is uncertain. The CDR3 sequence is CARSWKGTSGSLPAYNEQFF. CDR3 DNA: TGTGCCAGAAGCTGGAAAGGGACTAGCGGGAGTTTGCCCGCCTACAATGAGCAGTTCTTC.